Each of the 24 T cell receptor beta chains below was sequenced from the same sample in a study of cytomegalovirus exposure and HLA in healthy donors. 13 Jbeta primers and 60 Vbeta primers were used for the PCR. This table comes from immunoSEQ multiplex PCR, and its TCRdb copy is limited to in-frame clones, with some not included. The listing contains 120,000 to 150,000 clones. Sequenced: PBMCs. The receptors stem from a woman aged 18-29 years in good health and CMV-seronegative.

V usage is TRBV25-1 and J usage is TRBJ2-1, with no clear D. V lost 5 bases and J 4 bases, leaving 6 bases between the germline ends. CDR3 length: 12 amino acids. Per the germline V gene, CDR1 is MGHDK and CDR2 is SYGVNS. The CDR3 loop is CASSTKYNEQFF. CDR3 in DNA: TGTGCCAGCAGTACTAAGTACAATGAGCAGTTCTTC.

Here the CDR3 reads CASSYSGGQNTEAFF. The CDR3 DNA reads as TGTGCCAGCAGTTATTCAGGGGGCCAGAACACTGAAGCTTTCTTT. This chain uses TRBV27 with TRBJ1-1, with TRBD1 matching 8 bases. This CDR3 has 15 amino acids. Germline V gene data show CDR1 as MNHEY and CDR2 as SMNVEV (reference sequence). Losses at the gene ends were 4 bases for V and 1 base for J; bases not matched to a gene: 5.

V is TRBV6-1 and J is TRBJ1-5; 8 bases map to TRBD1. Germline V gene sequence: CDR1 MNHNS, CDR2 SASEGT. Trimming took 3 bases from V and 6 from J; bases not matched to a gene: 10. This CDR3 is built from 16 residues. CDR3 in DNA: TGTGCCAGCAGTGACGAGGACAGGGTAGGGGGTCAGCCCCAGCATTTT. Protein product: CASSDEDRVGGQPQHF.

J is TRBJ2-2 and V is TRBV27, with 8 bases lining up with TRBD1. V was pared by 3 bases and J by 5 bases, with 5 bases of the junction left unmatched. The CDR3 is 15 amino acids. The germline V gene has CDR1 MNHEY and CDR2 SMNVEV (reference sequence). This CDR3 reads CASSFRGQGTGELFF. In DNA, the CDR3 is TGTGCCAGCAGTTTCCGCGGACAGGGTACCGGGGAGCTGTTTTTT.

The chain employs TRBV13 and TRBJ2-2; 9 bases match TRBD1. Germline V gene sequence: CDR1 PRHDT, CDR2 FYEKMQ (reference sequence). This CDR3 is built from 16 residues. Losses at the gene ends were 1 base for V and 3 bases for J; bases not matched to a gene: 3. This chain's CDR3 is CASSLARDRDTGELFF. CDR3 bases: TGTGCCAGCAGCTTAGCCCGGGACAGGGACACCGGGGAGCTGTTTTTT. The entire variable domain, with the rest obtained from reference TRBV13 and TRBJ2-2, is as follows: AAGVIQSPRHLIKEKRETATLKCYPIPRHDTVYWYQQGPGQDPQFLISFYEKMQSDKGSIPDRFSAQQFSDYHSELNMSSLELGDSALYFCASSLARDRDTGELFFGEGSRLTVL.

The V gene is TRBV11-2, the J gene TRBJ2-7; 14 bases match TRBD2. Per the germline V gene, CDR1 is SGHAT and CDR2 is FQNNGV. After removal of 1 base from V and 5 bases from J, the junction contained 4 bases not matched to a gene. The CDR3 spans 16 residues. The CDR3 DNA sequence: TGTGCCAGCAGCTTAGCGGGACTAGCGGGAGTACACGAGCAGTACGTC. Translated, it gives CASSLAGLAGVHEQYV.

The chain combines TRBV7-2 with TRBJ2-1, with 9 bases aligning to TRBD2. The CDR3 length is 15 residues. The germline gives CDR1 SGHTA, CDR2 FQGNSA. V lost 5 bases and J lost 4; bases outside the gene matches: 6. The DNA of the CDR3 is TGTGCCAGCAGCCTGACTAGCGGAGCATACAATGAGCAGTTCTTC. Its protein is CASSLTSGAYNEQFF.

The CDR3 coding sequence is TGTGCCAGTAGTATAGGAACAGGCGGTCAGCCCCAGCATTTT. Amino acids: CASSIGTGGQPQHF. The rearrangement links TRBV19 to TRBJ1-5; tentative D call: TRBD1 (5 bases). The CDR3 totals 14 residues. V lost 1 base, J lost 6 bases, and 10 bases lay in between. Per germline, CDR1 LNHDA and CDR2 SQIVND (reference sequence).

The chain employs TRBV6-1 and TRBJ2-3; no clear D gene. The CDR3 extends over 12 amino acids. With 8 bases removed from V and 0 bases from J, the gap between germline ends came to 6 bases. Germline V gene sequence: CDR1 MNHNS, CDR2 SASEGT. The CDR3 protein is CASPSSTDTQYF. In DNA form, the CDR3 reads TGTGCCAGCCCCTCTAGCACAGATACGCAGTATTTT.

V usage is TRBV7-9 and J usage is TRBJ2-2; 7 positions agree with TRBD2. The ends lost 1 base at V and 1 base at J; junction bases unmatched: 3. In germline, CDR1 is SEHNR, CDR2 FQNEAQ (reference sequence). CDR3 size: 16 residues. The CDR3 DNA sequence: TGTGCCAGCAGCTTAGTCCCTAGCGGGAACACCGGGGAGCTGTTTTTT. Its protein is CASSLVPSGNTGELFF.

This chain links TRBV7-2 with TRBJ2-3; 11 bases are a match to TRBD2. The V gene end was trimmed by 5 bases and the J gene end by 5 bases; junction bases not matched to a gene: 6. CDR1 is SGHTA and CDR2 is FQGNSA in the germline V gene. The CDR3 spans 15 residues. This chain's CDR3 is CASSLTSGRRDTQYF. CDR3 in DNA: TGTGCCAGCAGCCTTACTAGCGGGAGAAGAGATACGCAGTATTTT.

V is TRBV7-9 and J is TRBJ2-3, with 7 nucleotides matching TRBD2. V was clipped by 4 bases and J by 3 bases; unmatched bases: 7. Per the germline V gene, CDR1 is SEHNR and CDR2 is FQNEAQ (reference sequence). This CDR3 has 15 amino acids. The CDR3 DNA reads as TGTGCCAGCAGCTCCATGGGCGGGAGTACAGATACGCAGTATTTT. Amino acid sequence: CASSSMGGSTDTQYF.

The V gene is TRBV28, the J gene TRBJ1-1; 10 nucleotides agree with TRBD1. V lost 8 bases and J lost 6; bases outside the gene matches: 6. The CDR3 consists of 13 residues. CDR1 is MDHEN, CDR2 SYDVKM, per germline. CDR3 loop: CASAGTGEAEAFF. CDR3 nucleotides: TGTGCCAGCGCCGGGACAGGGGAAGCTGAAGCTTTCTTT.

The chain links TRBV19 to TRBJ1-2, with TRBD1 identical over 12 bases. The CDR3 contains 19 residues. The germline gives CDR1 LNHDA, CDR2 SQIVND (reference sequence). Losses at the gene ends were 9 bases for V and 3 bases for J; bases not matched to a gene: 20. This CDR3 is CASRPRTGTGGEGDYGYTF. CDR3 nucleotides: TGTGCCAGCCGACCTCGGACCGGGACAGGGGGCGAGGGGGACTATGGCTACACCTTC.

In DNA, the CDR3 is TGCAGCGTTAATGACAGGGGTGACTACAATGAGCAGTTCTTC. Translated, it gives CSVNDRGDYNEQFF. The chain links TRBV29-1 to TRBJ2-1; TRBD1 matches 8 bases. The junction had 6 bases not matched to a gene; V was cut back by 5 bases and J by 3 bases. The CDR3 length is 14 residues. Germline lookup yields CDR1 SQVTM and CDR2 ANQGSEA.

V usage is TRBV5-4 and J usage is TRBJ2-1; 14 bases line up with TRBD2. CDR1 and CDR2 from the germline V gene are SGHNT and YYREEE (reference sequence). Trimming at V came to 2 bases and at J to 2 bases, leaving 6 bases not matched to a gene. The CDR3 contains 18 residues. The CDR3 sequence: CASSLRLAGGQTYNEQFF. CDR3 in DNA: TGTGCCAGCAGCTTACGACTAGCGGGAGGGCAAACCTACAATGAGCAGTTCTTC.

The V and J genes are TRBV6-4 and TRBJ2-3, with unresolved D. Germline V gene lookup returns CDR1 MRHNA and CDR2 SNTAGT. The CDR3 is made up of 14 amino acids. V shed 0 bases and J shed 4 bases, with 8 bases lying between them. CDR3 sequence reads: CASSDSGLADTQYF. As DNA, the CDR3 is TGTGCCAGCAGTGACTCTGGCCTAGCAGATACGCAGTATTTT.

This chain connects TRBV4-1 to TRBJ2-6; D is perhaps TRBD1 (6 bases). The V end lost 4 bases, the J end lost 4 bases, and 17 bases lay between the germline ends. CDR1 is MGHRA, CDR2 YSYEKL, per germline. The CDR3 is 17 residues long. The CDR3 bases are TGCGCCAGCAGCCCAGACCCAGGGGCGTCAGGGGCCAACGTCCTGACTTTC. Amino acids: CASSPDPGASGANVLTF.

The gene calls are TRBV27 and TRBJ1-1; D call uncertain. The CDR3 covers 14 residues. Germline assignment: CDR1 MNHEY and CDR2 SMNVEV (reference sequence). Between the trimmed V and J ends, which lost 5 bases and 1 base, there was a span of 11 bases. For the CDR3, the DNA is TGTGCCAGCAGTCTGACTTTAAAGAACACTGAAGCTTTCTTT. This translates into CASSLTLKNTEAFF.

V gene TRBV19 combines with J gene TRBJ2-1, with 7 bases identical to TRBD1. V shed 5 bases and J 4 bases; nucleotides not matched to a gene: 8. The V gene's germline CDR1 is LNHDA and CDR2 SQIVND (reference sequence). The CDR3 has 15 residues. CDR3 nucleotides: TGTGCCAGTAGTCAGAATTTGGACAGGTACAATGAGCAGTTCTTC. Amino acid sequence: CASSQNLDRYNEQFF.

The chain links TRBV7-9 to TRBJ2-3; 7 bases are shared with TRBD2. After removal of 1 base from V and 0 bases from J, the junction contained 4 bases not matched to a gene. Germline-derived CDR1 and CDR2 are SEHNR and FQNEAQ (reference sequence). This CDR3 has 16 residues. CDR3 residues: CASSLGSGASTDTQYF. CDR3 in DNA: TGTGCCAGCAGCTTAGGCAGCGGGGCTAGCACAGATACGCAGTATTTT.

CDR3 residues: CAIKAGGGTDTQYF. The CDR3, as DNA: TGTGCCATCAAGGCAGGGGGCGGCACAGATACGCAGTATTTT. The V and J genes are TRBV10-3 and TRBJ2-3, with 8 bases fitting TRBD1. Per germline, CDR1 ENHRY and CDR2 SYGVKD. Losses at the gene ends were 7 bases for V and 1 base for J; bases not matched to a gene: 4. The CDR3 covers 14 residues.

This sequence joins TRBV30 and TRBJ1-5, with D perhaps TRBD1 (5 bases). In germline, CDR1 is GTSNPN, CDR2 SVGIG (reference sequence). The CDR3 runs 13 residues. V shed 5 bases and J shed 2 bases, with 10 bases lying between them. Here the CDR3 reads CAWSGEGNQPQHF. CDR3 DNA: TGTGCCTGGTCGGGGGAGGGCAATCAGCCCCAGCATTTT. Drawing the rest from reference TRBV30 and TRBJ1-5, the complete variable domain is SQTIHQWPATLVQPVGSPLSLECTVEGTSNPNLYWYRQAAGRGLQLLFYSVGIGQISSEVPQNLSASRPQDRQFILSSKKLLLSDSGFYLCAWSGEGNQPQHFGDGTRLSIL.

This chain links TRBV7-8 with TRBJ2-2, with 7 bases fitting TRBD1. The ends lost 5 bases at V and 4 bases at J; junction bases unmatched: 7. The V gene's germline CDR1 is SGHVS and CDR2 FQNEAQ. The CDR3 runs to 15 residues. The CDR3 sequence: CASSMDRLSTGELFF. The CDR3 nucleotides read TGTGCCAGCAGCATGGACAGGTTGAGCACCGGGGAGCTGTTTTTT.